Described below is a single T cell receptor beta chain sequence and its context. Antigen unknown. One end of the junction is discordant with germline, which a read error may explain. This sample was included in a study of tumor-infiltrating lymphocytes in primary liver carcinoma. The CDR3 covers 11 residues. The germline V gene has CDR1 MNHEY and CDR2 SVGAGI. Whole-study findings and limits: Just about 7-24% of leading clones were found in every one of five regions.

Unsorted bulk tissue (about 20-30 mg) underwent RNA and DNA co-extraction. Making TCR beta cDNA involved approximately 520 ng total RNA and a constant-region primer. Generation of the TCR beta libraries relied on three nested multiplex PCR rounds using slightly modified ARM-PCR. The first two PCR rounds, approximately 11 cycles each, used TRBV1-TRBV30 forward primers and a C-beta reverse primer. TCRdb re-called the multiplex PCR reads through MiXCR, storing one row per CDR3 protein. Of about 190,000 distinct CDR3 sequences in the sample, just under 85% were seen once. This TCR was recovered from a man aged 40-49 years with primary liver carcinoma and hepatitis B virus infection. The specimen sequenced was tumor tissue from primary liver carcinoma. The chain is built from TRBV6-5 and TRBJ1-2; no firm D call. CDR3: CANTDGRGYIF. The CDR3 DNA follows: TGTGCCAACACCGATGGGAGAGGCTACATCTTC.